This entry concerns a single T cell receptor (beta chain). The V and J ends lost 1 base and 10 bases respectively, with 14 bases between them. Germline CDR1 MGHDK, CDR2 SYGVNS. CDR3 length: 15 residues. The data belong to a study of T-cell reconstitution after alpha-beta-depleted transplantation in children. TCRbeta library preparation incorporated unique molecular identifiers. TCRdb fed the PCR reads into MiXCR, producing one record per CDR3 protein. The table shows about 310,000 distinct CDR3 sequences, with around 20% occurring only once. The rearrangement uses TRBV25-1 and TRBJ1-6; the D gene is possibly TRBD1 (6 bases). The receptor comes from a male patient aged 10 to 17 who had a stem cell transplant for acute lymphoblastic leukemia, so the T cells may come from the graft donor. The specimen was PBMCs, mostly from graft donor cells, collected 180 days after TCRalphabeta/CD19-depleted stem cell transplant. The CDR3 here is CASSEWRGVGSPLHF. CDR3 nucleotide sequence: TGTGCCAGCAGTGAATGGAGGGGGGTAGGGTCACCCCTCCACTTT.